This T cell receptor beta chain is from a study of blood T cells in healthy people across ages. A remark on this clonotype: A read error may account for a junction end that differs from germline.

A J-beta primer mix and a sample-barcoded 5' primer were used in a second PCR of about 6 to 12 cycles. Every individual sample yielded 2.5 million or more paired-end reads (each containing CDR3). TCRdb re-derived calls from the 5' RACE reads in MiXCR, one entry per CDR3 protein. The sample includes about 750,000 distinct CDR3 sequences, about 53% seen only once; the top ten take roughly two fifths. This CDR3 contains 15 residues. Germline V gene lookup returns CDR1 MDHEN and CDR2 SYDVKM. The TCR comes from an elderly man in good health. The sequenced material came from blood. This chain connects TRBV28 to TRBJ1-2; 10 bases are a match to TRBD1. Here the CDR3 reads CAGSGPGQGQGGYTF. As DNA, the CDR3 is TGTGCCGGCAGTGGGCCGGGACAGGGGCAAGGTGGCTACACCTTC.